This passage covers 16 T cell receptor beta chains from one sample sequenced in a study of beta chain features in type 1 diabetes. All of the isolated RNA was reverse transcribed, so expressed TCRB transcripts were sequenced. Sequenced by immunoSEQ multiplex PCR; TCRdb stores in-frame clones only, minus some. This table has about half a million clones, 25% to 35% appearing once. The sequenced material came from naive CD4+ T cells from blood. These receptors all come from a man between 18 and 35 years old in good health.

The chain employs TRBV7-9 and TRBJ2-5; D is perhaps TRBD1 (5 bases). Germline assignment: CDR1 SEHNR and CDR2 FQNEAQ (reference sequence). Between the trimmed V and J ends, which lost 1 base and 7 bases, there was a span of 16 bases. The CDR3 length is 15 residues. In DNA form, the CDR3 reads TGTGCCAGCAGCTTAGTTGGGGTCCAAAGGGGGACCCAGTACTTC. Its protein is CASSLVGVQRGTQYF.

V gene TRBV5-6 combines with J gene TRBJ2-1; TRBD2 aligns across 12 bases. The CDR3 contains 16 residues. Germline CDR1 and CDR2: SGHDT and YYEEEE. Trimming removed 5 bases from V and 9 bases from J; junction bases left unmatched: 12. CDR3 residues: CASSQLRTSGMVEQFF. In DNA, the CDR3 is TGTGCCAGCAGTCAACTGAGGACTAGCGGGATGGTTGAGCAGTTCTTC.

This clone occurred a few times. J is TRBJ2-1 and V is TRBV5-4; D is unclear. CDR1 SGHNT and CDR2 YYREEE come from the germline V gene (reference sequence). Trimming removed 4 bases at V and 4 bases at J, with 12 bases between. The CDR3 contains 14 residues. The CDR3 region is CASSTQISYNEQFF. DNA of the CDR3: TGTGCCAGCAGCACCCAGATAAGTTACAATGAGCAGTTCTTC.

This rearrangement joins TRBV30 to TRBJ1-5, with 7 bases matching TRBD1. Germline V gene data show CDR1 as GTSNPN and CDR2 as SVGIG (reference sequence). The CDR3 length is 15 residues. The trim removed 0 bases at V and 4 bases at J, leaving 6 bases unmatched. The CDR3 sequence is CAWSVQGGGNQPQHF. The CDR3 DNA is TGTGCCTGGAGTGTACAAGGGGGCGGAAATCAGCCCCAGCATTTT. The full variable domain, completed using reference TRBV30 and TRBJ1-5, is SQTIHQWPATLVQPVGSPLSLECTVEGTSNPNLYWYRQAAGRGLQLLFYSVGIGQISSEVPQNLSASRPQDRQFILSSKKLLLSDSGFYLCAWSVQGGGNQPQHFGDGTRLSIL.

The chain couples TRBV30 to TRBJ2-7; D is tentatively TRBD1 or TRBD2 (5 bases each). Trimming took off 3 bases at V and 6 bases at J, with 18 bases between the two ends. The CDR3 loop spans 14 amino acids. CDR1 and CDR2 (germline): GTSNPN, SVGIG (reference sequence). The CDR3 nucleotides read TGTGCCTGGAGCCTCAAAACCGGTGGGACCGAGCAGTACTTC. Amino acid sequence: CAWSLKTGGTEQYF. Full variable domain (missing parts from reference TRBV30 and TRBJ2-7): SQTIHQWPATLVQPVGSPLSLECTVEGTSNPNLYWYRQAAGRGLQLLFYSVGIGQISSEVPQNLSASRPQDRQFILSSKKLLLSDSGFYLCAWSLKTGGTEQYFGPGTRLTVT.

This clone was recorded a few times. V is TRBV29-1 and J is TRBJ2-7; D uncertain. This CDR3 spans 13 amino acids. V was cut by 4 bases and J by 0 bases, with 10 bases left in between. The V gene's germline CDR1 is SQVTM and CDR2 ANQGSEA. CDR3 loop: CSVVDVSSYEQYF. The CDR3 nucleotides are TGCAGCGTTGTAGACGTGAGCTCCTACGAGCAGTACTTC.

In this sample, this clone turned up once. The rearrangement uses TRBV9 and TRBJ1-3; TRBD1 aligns across 7 bases. The CDR3 is 16 residues long. V was clipped by 4 bases and J by 1 base; unmatched bases: 8. CDR1 is SGDLS, CDR2 YYNGEE, per germline. The CDR3, as DNA: TGTGCCAGCAGCCTACCCGCCAGGGGGTCTGGAAACACCATATATTTT. It translates to CASSLPARGSGNTIYF.

The chain is built from TRBV19 and TRBJ1-2; no clear D gene. The CDR3 covers 12 residues. Germline V gives CDR1 LNHDA, CDR2 SQIVND (reference sequence). Trimming removed 5 bases from V and 8 bases from J, with 12 bases in between. The CDR3 is CASSPGPRGYTF. Written as DNA, the CDR3 is TGTGCCAGTAGTCCCGGACCAAGGGGCTACACCTTC.

This clone occurred a few times. The chain employs TRBV28 and TRBJ2-1; D is uncertain. This CDR3 is built from 11 residues. CDR1 MDHEN and CDR2 SYDVKM come from the germline V gene. V lost 4 bases and J lost 15, with 13 bases in between. Written as DNA, the CDR3 is TGTGCCAGCAGTTCAATCGTCCAGTGGTTCTTC. Its protein is CASSSIVQWFF.

A few counts support this clone. The rearrangement links TRBV7-2 to TRBJ2-1; 8 bases fit TRBD2. J gave up 9 bases and V 1 base, and 2 bases lay outside the gene matches. CDR1 and CDR2 from the germline V gene are SGHTA and FQGNSA. This CDR3 spans 13 amino acids. For the CDR3, the DNA is TGTGCCAGCAGCTTAGGAGCGGGAGCTGAGCAGTTCTTC. Amino acids: CASSLGAGAEQFF. Looking up the rest from reference TRBV7-2 and TRBJ2-1 gives the full variable domain: GAGVSQSPSNKVTEKGKDVELRCDPISGHTALYWYRQSLGQGLEFLIYFQGNSAPDKSGLPSDRFSAERTGGSVSTLTIQRTQQEDSAVYLCASSLGAGAEQFFGPGTRLTVL.

This chain connects TRBV5-1 to TRBJ2-4; 7 bases agree with TRBD1. The junction had 6 bases not matched to a gene; V was cut back by 4 bases and J by 8 bases. The CDR3 length is 13 residues. The germline V gene encodes CDR1 SGHRS and CDR2 YFSETQ. The CDR3 sequence is CASSLDRSDIQYF. The CDR3 DNA reads TGCGCCAGCAGCCTGGACAGGAGTGACATTCAGTACTTC.

This clone came up a few times. The chain combines TRBV27 with TRBJ2-4; D is unresolved. This CDR3 is 13 amino acids long. The V end was cut by 2 bases, the J end by 8 bases, with 10 bases between. Per the germline V gene, CDR1 is MNHEY and CDR2 is SMNVEV (reference sequence). The CDR3 reads CASSLRQLDIQYF. The CDR3 DNA sequence: TGTGCCAGCAGTTTACGCCAGTTGGACATTCAGTACTTC.

This clone was counted between two and nine times. The gene calls are TRBV14 and TRBJ1-2; no firm D call. Trimming shortened V by 0 bases and J by 8 bases, and 10 bases separated the two germline ends. CDR1 and CDR2 from the germline V gene are SGHDN and FVKESK. The CDR3 has 13 residues. Written as DNA, the CDR3 is TGTGCCAGCAGCCAAGATTCCCCGTTGGGCTACACCTTC. The encoded protein is CASSQDSPLGYTF.

The chain uses TRBV5-1 and TRBJ2-5; no firm D call. The CDR3 totals 13 residues. Germline-derived CDR1 and CDR2 are SGHRS and YFSETQ. The germline V and J ends were trimmed by 0 bases and 0 bases, with 3 bases remaining between them. CDR3 sequence reads: CASSLENQETQYF. CDR3 in DNA: TGCGCCAGCAGCTTGGAGAACCAAGAGACCCAGTACTTC.

This clone was detected a few times. The CDR3 sequence: CASSVRTSSYGYTF. The CDR3 bases are TGTGCCAGCAGCGTGAGGACAAGTAGCTATGGCTACACCTTC. The chain recombines TRBV5-4 with TRBJ1-2; D is perhaps TRBD1 (5 bases). CDR1 is SGHNT and CDR2 is YYREEE in the germline V gene (reference sequence). The CDR3 runs 14 residues. Trimming cost V 4 bases and J 4 bases, with 14 bases left between them.

This chain uses TRBV10-3 with TRBJ2-4; D is ambiguous. Germline loops: CDR1 ENHRY, CDR2 SYGVKD. The CDR3 covers 13 residues. V lost 2 bases and J lost 10, with 12 bases in between. CDR3 sequence (DNA): TGTGCCATCAGTGAGGGATCCCCTATGATTCAGTACTTC. This encodes CAISEGSPMIQYF.